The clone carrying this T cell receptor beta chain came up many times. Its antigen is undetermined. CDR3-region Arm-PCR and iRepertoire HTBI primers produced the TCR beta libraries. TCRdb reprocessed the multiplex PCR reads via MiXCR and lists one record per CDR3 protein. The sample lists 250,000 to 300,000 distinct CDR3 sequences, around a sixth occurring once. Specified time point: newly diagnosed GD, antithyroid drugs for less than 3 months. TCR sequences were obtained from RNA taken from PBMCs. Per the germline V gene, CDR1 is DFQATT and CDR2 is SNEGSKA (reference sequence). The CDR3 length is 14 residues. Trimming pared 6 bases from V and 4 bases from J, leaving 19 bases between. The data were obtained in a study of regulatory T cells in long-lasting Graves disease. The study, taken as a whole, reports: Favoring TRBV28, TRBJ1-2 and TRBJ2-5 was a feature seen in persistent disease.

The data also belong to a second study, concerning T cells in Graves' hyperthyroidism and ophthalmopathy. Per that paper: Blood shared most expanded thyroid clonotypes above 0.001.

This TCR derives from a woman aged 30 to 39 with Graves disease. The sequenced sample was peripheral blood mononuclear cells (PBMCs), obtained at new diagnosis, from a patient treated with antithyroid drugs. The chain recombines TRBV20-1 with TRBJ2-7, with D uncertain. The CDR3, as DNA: TGCAGTGCCGGTCGCCAAGGCCCCCCTTACGAGCAGTACTTC. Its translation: CSAGRQGPPYEQYF.